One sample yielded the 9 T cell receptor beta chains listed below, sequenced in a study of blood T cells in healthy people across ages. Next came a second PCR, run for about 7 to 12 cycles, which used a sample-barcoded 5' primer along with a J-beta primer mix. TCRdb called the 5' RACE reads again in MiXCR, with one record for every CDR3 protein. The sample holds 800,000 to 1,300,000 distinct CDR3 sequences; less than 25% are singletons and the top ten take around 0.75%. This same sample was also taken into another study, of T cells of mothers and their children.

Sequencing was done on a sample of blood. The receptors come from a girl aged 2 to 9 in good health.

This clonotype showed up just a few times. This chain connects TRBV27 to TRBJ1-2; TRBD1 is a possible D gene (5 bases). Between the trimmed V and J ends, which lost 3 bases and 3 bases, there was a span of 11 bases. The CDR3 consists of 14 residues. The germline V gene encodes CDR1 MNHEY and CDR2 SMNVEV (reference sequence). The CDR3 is CASSFTGPDYGYTF. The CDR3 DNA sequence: TGTGCCAGCAGTTTCACGGGACCCGACTATGGCTACACCTTC.

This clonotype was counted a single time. CDR3 protein: CSAPQGFGYTF. The CDR3 DNA reads TGCAGCGCTCCACAGGGGTTTGGCTACACCTTC. V is TRBV29-1 and J is TRBJ1-2, with 7 nucleotides matching TRBD1. The CDR3 is made up of 11 amino acids. V dropped 7 bases and J dropped 7; count of bases not matched to a gene: 6. Germline values: CDR1 SQVTM, CDR2 ANQGSEA.

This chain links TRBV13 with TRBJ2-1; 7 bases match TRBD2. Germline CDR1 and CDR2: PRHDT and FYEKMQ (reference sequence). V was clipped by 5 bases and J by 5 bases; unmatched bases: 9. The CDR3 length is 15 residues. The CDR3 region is CASSQPSGINNEQFF. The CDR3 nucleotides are TGTGCCAGCAGCCAACCCAGCGGGATAAACAATGAGCAGTTCTTC.

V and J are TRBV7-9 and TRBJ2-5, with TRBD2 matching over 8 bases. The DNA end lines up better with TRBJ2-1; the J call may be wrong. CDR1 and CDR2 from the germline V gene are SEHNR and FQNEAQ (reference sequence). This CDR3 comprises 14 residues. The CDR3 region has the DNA TGTGCCAGCAGCGGGGGCGGGAGGATTAAGGAGCAGTTCTTC. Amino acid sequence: CASSGGGRIKEQFF.

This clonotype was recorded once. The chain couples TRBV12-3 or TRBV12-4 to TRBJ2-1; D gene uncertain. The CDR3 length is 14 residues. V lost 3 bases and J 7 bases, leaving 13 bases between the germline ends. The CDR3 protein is CASSFKITPNEQFF. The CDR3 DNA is TGTGCCAGCAGTTTTAAGATAACACCTAATGAGCAGTTCTTC.

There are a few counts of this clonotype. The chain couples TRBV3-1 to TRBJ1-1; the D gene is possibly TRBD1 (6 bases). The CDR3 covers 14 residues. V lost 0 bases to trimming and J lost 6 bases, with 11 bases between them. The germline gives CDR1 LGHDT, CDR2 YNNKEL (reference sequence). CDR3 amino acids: CASSQDGPGAEAFF. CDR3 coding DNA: TGTGCCAGCAGCCAAGATGGCCCAGGGGCTGAAGCTTTCTTT.

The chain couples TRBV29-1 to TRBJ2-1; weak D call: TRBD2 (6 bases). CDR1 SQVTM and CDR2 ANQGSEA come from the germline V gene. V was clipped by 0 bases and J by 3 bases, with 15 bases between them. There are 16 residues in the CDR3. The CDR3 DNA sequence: TGCAGCGTTGAAGATCGAGGCGGGGCGGTCTACAATGAGCAGTTCTTC. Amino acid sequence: CSVEDRGGAVYNEQFF.

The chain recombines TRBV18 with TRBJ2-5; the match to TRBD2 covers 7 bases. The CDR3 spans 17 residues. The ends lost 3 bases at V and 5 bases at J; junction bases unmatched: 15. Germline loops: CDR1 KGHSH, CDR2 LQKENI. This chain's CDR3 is CASSPYVAQGGYETQYF. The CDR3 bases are TGTGCCAGCTCACCGTACGTCGCCCAGGGAGGGTACGAGACCCAGTACTTC.

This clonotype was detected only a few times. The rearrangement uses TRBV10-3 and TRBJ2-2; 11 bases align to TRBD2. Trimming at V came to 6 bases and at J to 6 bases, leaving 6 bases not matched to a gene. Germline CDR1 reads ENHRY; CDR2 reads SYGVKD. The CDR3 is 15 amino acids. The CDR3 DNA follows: TGTGCCATCAGCACCGGGACTAGCGGTGCCGGGGAGCTGTTTTTT. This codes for CAISTGTSGAGELFF.